This passage covers 21 T cell receptor beta chains from one sample sequenced in a study of control samples from healthy donors and cancer patients. Some clones are missing from TCRdb's copy, which holds only in-frame ones; the method was immunoSEQ multiplex PCR. The table shows about 130,000 clones, with roughly 94% occurring only once. The sequencing input was PBMCs. The receptors were gathered from a man in his fifties or sixties with colorectal cancer.

The V gene is TRBV4-3, the J gene TRBJ1-5; the D gene is possibly TRBD1 (6 bases). The CDR3 has 15 amino acids. The V and J ends lost 0 bases and 6 bases respectively, with 12 bases between them. CDR1 and CDR2 (germline): LGHNA, YSLEER. The CDR3 region has the DNA TGCGCCAGCAGCCAAGATAGGGCAGGGGTTCAGCCCCAGCATTTT. This encodes CASSQDRAGVQPQHF.

V usage is TRBV25-1 and J usage is TRBJ1-6; unclear D gene. Germline V CDR1 and CDR2: MGHDK, SYGVNS. The V and J ends lost 4 bases and 1 base respectively, with 8 bases between them. The CDR3 loop spans 15 amino acids. CDR3 in amino acids: CASSVGRSYNSPLHF. The CDR3 DNA reads TGTGCCAGCAGTGTTGGGAGGTCCTATAATTCACCCCTCCACTTT.

This clone was detected once. The rearrangement links TRBV6-2 or TRBV6-3 to TRBJ1-5; D is unclear. The CDR3 is 17 amino acids. Germline-derived CDR1 and CDR2 are MNHEY and SVGEGT. With 2 bases removed from V and 1 base from J, the gap between germline ends came to 15 bases. The chain's CDR3 is CASSYAPAGKSNQPQHF. The CDR3 region has the DNA TGTGCCAGCAGTTACGCCCCGGCGGGAAAGAGCAATCAGCCCCAGCATTTT.

In the case of this clone: Other DNA sequences of this sample code for an identical CDR3. This chain joins TRBV6-5 and TRBJ1-1, with D hard to call. This CDR3 has 13 residues. Per germline, CDR1 MNHEY and CDR2 SVGAGI. The V gene lost 6 bases and the J gene lost 2 bases, with 10 bases spanning the gap. Here the CDR3 reads CASRTGLNTEAFF. The CDR3 DNA follows: TGTGCCAGCAGAACCGGGCTTAACACTGAAGCTTTCTTT.

The J gene is TRBJ2-3, the V gene TRBV7-9; D is uncertain. This CDR3 is 13 amino acids long. V lost 6 bases, J lost 4 bases, and 11 bases lay in between. Germline values: CDR1 SEHNR, CDR2 FQNEAQ (reference sequence). The CDR3 region is CASRSDSADTQYF. The CDR3 DNA sequence: TGTGCCAGCAGGTCTGACTCGGCAGATACGCAGTATTTT.

The rearrangement links TRBV7-2 to TRBJ2-7; D perhaps matches TRBD1 (6 bases). CDR3 length: 13 residues. Trimming left V 1 base short and J 4 bases short, with 8 bases between. Per the germline V gene, CDR1 is SGHTA and CDR2 is FQGNSA. The CDR3 DNA follows: TGTGCCAGCAGCTTAGGACAGGTATACGAGCAGTACTTC. Residues: CASSLGQVYEQYF.

This chain links TRBV4-2 with TRBJ1-2; D remains unclear. The V and J ends lost 1 base and 8 bases respectively, with 17 bases between them. CDR3 length: 15 amino acids. Per the germline V gene, CDR1 is LGHNA and CDR2 is YNFKEQ. This CDR3 reads CASSQGHSAMVGYTF. In DNA, the CDR3 is TGTGCCAGCAGCCAAGGACACTCGGCAATGGTAGGCTACACCTTC.

The V gene is TRBV12-3 or TRBV12-4, the J gene TRBJ1-1; D possibly corresponds to TRBD1 (6 bases). The CDR3 is 12 amino acids. The germline V and J ends were trimmed by 6 bases and 6 bases, with 11 bases remaining between them. CDR3 bases: TGTGCCAGCAGGGAACAGGGCCCTGAAGCTTTCTTT. Protein: CASREQGPEAFF.

The chain employs TRBV29-1 and TRBJ2-7, with TRBD1 matching over 8 bases. This CDR3 spans 11 amino acids. Germline V gene data show CDR1 as SQVTM and CDR2 as ANQGSEA. J lost 7 bases, V lost 7 bases, and 6 bases had no gene match. In DNA form, the CDR3 reads TGCAGCGGCCGACAGGGGATGGAGCAGTACTTC. This encodes CSGRQGMEQYF.

The chain uses TRBV5-1 and TRBJ1-2; no clear D gene. CDR3 size: 15 residues. V lost 2 bases and J 4 bases, leaving 15 bases between the germline ends. Germline-derived CDR1 and CDR2 are SGHRS and YFSETQ. As DNA, the CDR3 is TGCGCCAGCAGCTTCGGTCAGGACGGACTCTATGGCTACACCTTC. Residues: CASSFGQDGLYGYTF.

This clone was observed a single time. The chain uses TRBV9 and TRBJ2-1, with D perhaps assigned TRBD1 or TRBD2 (5 bases each). There are 14 residues in the CDR3. Trimming took 1 base from V and 6 from J, leaving 11 bases between them. Germline values: CDR1 SGDLS, CDR2 YYNGEE. In nucleotides, the CDR3 is TGTGCCAGCAGCGTAAGGGGAGATCCCAATGAGCAGTTCTTC. Protein: CASSVRGDPNEQFF.

The chain carries TRBV6-6 and TRBJ2-6; 11 bases match TRBD1. Losses at the gene ends were 5 bases for V and 0 bases for J; bases not matched to a gene: 21. CDR3 length: 23 amino acids. Germline V gene sequence: CDR1 MNHNY, CDR2 SVGAGI (reference sequence). The CDR3 here is CASSPGELGQGVRKFSGANVLTF. As DNA, the CDR3 is TGTGCCAGCAGTCCGGGAGAACTGGGACAGGGGGTCAGAAAATTCTCTGGGGCCAACGTCCTGACTTTC.

The chain carries TRBV6-2 or TRBV6-3 and TRBJ1-2, with D possibly matching TRBD1 (5 bases). The CDR3 runs to 14 residues. V was trimmed by 2 bases and J by 2 bases, leaving 9 bases between them. Germline CDR1 MNHEY, CDR2 SVGEGT. The CDR3 region is CASSYIRENYGYTF. Written as DNA, the CDR3 is TGTGCCAGCAGTTACATCAGGGAAAACTATGGCTACACCTTC.

The chain combines TRBV5-4 with TRBJ1-1; 9 positions agree with TRBD1. This CDR3 has 16 residues. V shed 4 bases and J 1 base; nucleotides not matched to a gene: 8. Germline values: CDR1 SGHNT, CDR2 YYREEE (reference sequence). The CDR3 nucleotides are TGTGCCAGCAGCCGATTTAGACAGGGGGGGAACACTGAAGCTTTCTTT. It encodes CASSRFRQGGNTEAFF.

The chain has TRBV19 and TRBJ1-1; no reliable D call. The CDR3 sequence is 13 residues long. Germline CDR1 and CDR2: LNHDA and SQIVND (reference sequence). V gave up 8 bases and J gave up 3 bases, with 13 bases separating them. CDR3 coding DNA: TGTGCCAGTTATTCCGGGCGGGACACTGAAGCTTTCTTT. Amino acid sequence: CASYSGRDTEAFF.

This clone was recorded once. This sequence joins TRBV6-2 or TRBV6-3 and TRBJ2-3; 7 bases match TRBD2. Trimming removed 5 bases from V and 3 bases from J; junction bases left unmatched: 8. CDR1 is MNHEY, CDR2 SVGEGT, per germline. CDR3 size: 15 residues. The CDR3 protein is CASSRTGEGTDTQYF. The CDR3 DNA sequence: TGTGCCAGCAGTCGGACTGGGGAGGGAACAGATACGCAGTATTTT.

The chain carries TRBV5-1 and TRBJ1-3; 7 bases map to TRBD1. Per germline, CDR1 SGHRS and CDR2 YFSETQ. V was pared by 0 bases and J by 3 bases, with 3 bases of the junction left unmatched. This CDR3 is 15 amino acids long. DNA for the CDR3: TGCGCCAGCAGCTTGGGACAGGGTCTTGGAAACACCATATATTTT. It translates to CASSLGQGLGNTIYF.

The chain uses TRBV7-9 and TRBJ2-5; D unclear. Trimming took 6 bases from V and 2 from J, leaving 16 bases between them. CDR1 and CDR2 (germline): SEHNR, FQNEAQ (reference sequence). The CDR3 contains 15 residues. The CDR3 sequence: CASSPPTANQETQYF. DNA for the CDR3: TGTGCCAGCAGTCCCCCGACCGCGAATCAAGAGACCCAGTACTTC.

In its sample, this clone was seen once. This sequence joins TRBV9 and TRBJ2-1; 8 positions match TRBD1. The CDR3 totals 16 residues. Germline V gene sequence: CDR1 SGDLS, CDR2 YYNGEE. Unmatched junction bases numbered 9, after V lost 0 bases and J lost 7 bases. DNA of the CDR3: TGTGCCAGCAGCGTAGGGGGCAGGGGGCAAATAAATGAGCAGTTCTTC. Translating gives CASSVGGRGQINEQFF.

This chain uses TRBV29-1 with TRBJ1-2; 10 nucleotides line up with TRBD1. In germline, CDR1 is SQVTM, CDR2 ANQGSEA. The CDR3 consists of 12 residues. Trimming at V came to 6 bases and at J to 5 bases, leaving 3 bases not matched to a gene. CDR3 sequence (DNA): TGCAGCGTCGGACAGGGGGAGTATGGCTACACCTTC. Translating it yields CSVGQGEYGYTF.

The gene calls are TRBV6-2 or TRBV6-3 and TRBJ1-5; D gene ambiguous. Germline CDR1 and CDR2: MNHEY and SVGEGT. Trimming left V 4 bases short and J 7 bases short, with 14 bases between. This CDR3 is 14 amino acids long. CDR3 in DNA: TGTGCCAGCAGTTCCACCGTCGGGAAACAGCCCCAGCATTTT. Residues: CASSSTVGKQPQHF.